This T cell receptor beta chain comes out of a study of molecular identifiers for immune sequencing clone quantification. The naive CD8 libraries originated from between about 18,000 and 1,000,000 sorted cells and drew on 10%, 30% or 50% RNA. In TCRdb, the PCR reads were re-called with MiXCR into one record per CDR3 protein. This table has some 590,000 distinct CDR3 sequences, around 25% appearing once. Whole-study results and caveats: The sizes of highly expanded clones could be underestimated when identical TCR molecules share a barcode.

This clonotype was counted between two and nine times. Its target is not known. The TCR was taken from a human donor in good health. Some libraries in this study had Jurkat cell RNA spiked in. The sequenced sample consisted of naive CD8+ T cells from blood, with Jurkat cell RNA spiked in. Subset of the sample: FACS-sorted CD8+CD4-CCR7+CD45RA+ naive T cells.

CDR3 region: CASSLSSRRGRLKGYTF. DNA of the CDR3: TGTGCCAGCAGTTTATCCTCCCGTAGGGGCCGTTTGAAGGGCTACACCTTC. V is TRBV12-3 or TRBV12-4 and J is TRBJ1-2; perhaps TRBD1 as D (5 bases). Trimming stripped 2 bases from V and 8 bases from J, with 24 bases between. This CDR3 contains 17 residues.